One and the same sample provided the 12 T cell receptor beta chains below, sequenced in a study of CD8+CD57+ T cells in acquired aplastic anemia. Whoever was chosen for sequencing had shown CD8+CD57+ cell expansion by flow cytometry. Genomic DNA acted as the template from which TCR beta VDJ combination and CDR3 sequence profiling were carried out. TCRdb re-derived calls from the reads in MiXCR, one entry per CDR3 protein. The table includes 200,000 to 250,000 distinct CDR3 sequences, about half detected once. Sequenced material: sorted CD4+, CD8+, or CD8+CD57+ T cells (not recorded which) from PBMCs. These receptors were obtained from a human donor with aplastic anemia.

Of note for this clonotype: One end of the junction is discordant with germline, which a read error may explain. V gene TRBV20-1 combines with J gene TRBJ1-1; D gene ambiguous. Germline V gene lookup returns CDR1 DFQATT and CDR2 SNEGSKA (reference sequence). This CDR3 is built from 13 residues. The CDR3 sequence: CSAREDAPSEAFF. The DNA of the CDR3 is TGCAGCGCTAGAGAGGACGCGCCATCTGAAGCTTTCTTT.

This clonotype was counted once. The V gene is TRBV10-3, the J gene TRBJ2-5, with D possibly TRBD1 on 6 matching bases. The CDR3 is 15 amino acids. Germline V CDR1 and CDR2: ENHRY, SYGVKD. Trimming removed 2 bases from V and 5 bases from J, with 15 bases in between. Here the CDR3 reads CAISEPTGSKETQYF. CDR3 in DNA: TGTGCCATCAGTGAGCCAACAGGGTCGAAGGAGACCCAGTACTTC.

CDR3: CASSFLDSPISPLHF. The CDR3 DNA is TGTGCCAGCAGCTTTCTGGACTCACCGATTTCACCCCTCCACTTT. This chain uses TRBV7-2 with TRBJ1-6; D call uncertain. The CDR3 runs to 15 residues. Germline loops: CDR1 SGHTA, CDR2 FQGNSA. Trimming shortened V by 3 bases and J by 9 bases, and 15 bases separated the two germline ends.

The chain has TRBV29-1 and TRBJ2-1, with D uncertain. CDR3 length: 15 amino acids. Trimming removed 4 bases at V and 3 bases at J, with 16 bases between. Germline values: CDR1 SQVTM, CDR2 ANQGSEA. The CDR3 spells CSVAPPRSSYNEQFF. The CDR3 DNA reads as TGCAGCGTTGCCCCCCCCAGGTCGAGCTACAATGAGCAGTTCTTC.

The chain is built from TRBV7-3 and TRBJ1-6, with a tentative D call TRBD1 (6 bases). V lost 2 bases, J lost 5 bases, and 7 bases lay in between. The germline V gene has CDR1 SGHTA and CDR2 FQGTGA. The CDR3 covers 14 residues. CDR3 residues: CASSLPGDNSPLHF. As DNA, the CDR3 is TGTGCCAGCAGCTTACCAGGGGATAATTCACCCCTCCACTTT.

Only one count was recorded for this clonotype. CDR3 residues: CASSARGQPLHF. CDR3 coding DNA: TGTGCCAGCAGCGCCAGGGGGCAGCCCCTCCACTTT. The genes are TRBV7-9 and TRBJ1-6; 8 bases match TRBD1. The ends lost 5 bases at V and 13 bases at J; junction bases unmatched: 4. Germline lookup yields CDR1 SEHNR and CDR2 FQNEAQ (reference sequence). The CDR3 extends over 12 amino acids.

Written as DNA, the CDR3 is TGCAGCGTGGGGACTAGCGGGGGCAGTGAGCAGTTCTTC. Protein: CSVGTSGGSEQFF. The chain combines TRBV20-1 with TRBJ2-1, with 14 bases aligning to TRBD2. CDR1 is DFQATT, CDR2 SNEGSKA, per germline (reference sequence). The CDR3 runs 13 residues.

J is TRBJ2-1 and V is TRBV29-1; 10 positions match TRBD2. Germline V lookup: CDR1 SQVTM, CDR2 ANQGSEA. V lost 6 bases to trimming and J lost 5 bases; unmatched junction nucleotides: 10. The CDR3 totals 15 residues. CDR3: CSVPHRTSGNNEQFF. The CDR3 region has the DNA TGCAGCGTCCCCCACCGGACTAGCGGCAACAATGAGCAGTTCTTC.

The V and J genes are TRBV24-1 and TRBJ2-3; possibly TRBD2 for D (5 bases). The CDR3 totals 14 residues. V lost 5 bases and J 6 bases, leaving 14 bases between the germline ends. CDR1 and CDR2 from the germline V gene are KGHDR and SFDVKD. As DNA, the CDR3 is TGTGCCACCAGTGCAACGGGGATTGTGGATACGCAGTATTTT. Its translation: CATSATGIVDTQYF.

This clonotype was seen repeatedly, ten times or more. The rearrangement joins TRBV5-8 to TRBJ1-4, with 9 bases lining up with TRBD1. V gave up 0 bases and J gave up 8 bases; unmatched junction bases: 11. This CDR3 has 17 amino acids. Germline values: CDR1 SGHTS, CDR2 YDEGEE. The CDR3 is CASSLVSGTGGGEKLFF. CDR3 bases: TGTGCCAGCAGCTTGGTCTCGGGTACAGGGGGCGGGGAAAAACTGTTTTTT.

On this clonotype itself: This clone may be a read error of a much larger clone one base away. The rearrangement links TRBV20-1 to TRBJ1-1; a weak D match, TRBD1 (6 bases). V dropped 6 bases and J dropped 3 bases, with 17 bases sitting between them. Germline CDR1 is DFQATT and CDR2 is SNEGSKA (reference sequence). This CDR3 contains 14 residues. The CDR3 sequence: CSAGLGAIYTEAFF. The DNA of the CDR3 is TGCAGTGCGGGACTGGGGGCTATTTACACTGAAGCTTTCTTT.

This clonotype was seen a single time. This chain links TRBV20-1 with TRBJ1-1; D unresolved. V was cut by 8 bases and J by 3 bases, with 4 bases left in between. The germline gives CDR1 DFQATT, CDR2 SNEGSKA (reference sequence). The CDR3 sequence is 9 residues long. The CDR3 sequence is CSRDTEAFF. The CDR3 coding sequence is TGCAGTCGGGACACTGAAGCTTTCTTT.